These T cell receptor beta chains were read from a single sample in a study of CD8+CD57+ T cells in acquired aplastic anemia. TCRdb re-derived calls from the reads in MiXCR, one entry per CDR3 protein. The data hold about 190,000 distinct CDR3 sequences, with roughly half observed a single time. Material for sequencing was sorted CD4+, CD8+, or CD8+CD57+ T cells (not recorded which) from PBMCs. All receptors come from a human donor in good health, serving as a control. Each CDR3 is given with its conserved first and last residue. D genes are given only for firm matches. Some rows mark clone size as missing; the rest say once, few, many or name a class of expanded clone.

v_call	d_call	j_call	clone_size	cdr3_length	cdr3_aa	cdr3_nt
TRBV9	.	TRBJ2-3	many	15	CASSVAPSDGDTQYF	TGTGCCAGCAGCGTAGCTCCCAGCGACGGAGATACGCAGTATTTT
TRBV9	TRBD1	TRBJ2-3	many	16	CASSVRGTGLLDTQYF	TGTGCCAGCAGCGTTAGGGGGACAGGGCTTCTGGATACGCAGTATTTT
TRBV6-5	TRBD1	TRBJ2-7	.	15	CASSPLTGVSYEQYF	TGTGCCAGCAGCCCTCTGACAGGGGTCTCCTACGAGCAGTACTTC
TRBV6-6	.	TRBJ2-3	.	14	CATQGRDFTDTQYF	TGTGCCACCCAGGGTCGGGACTTCACAGATACGCAGTATTTT
TRBV6-4	TRBD1	TRBJ2-3	.	15	CASRGDRGSADTQYF	TGTGCCAGCAGAGGGGACAGGGGGTCTGCAGATACGCAGTATTTT
TRBV6-2/TRBV6-3	TRBD1	TRBJ1-2	many	15	CATFGQGRLLYGYTF	TGTGCCACCTTCGGACAGGGTAGGCTACTCTATGGCTACACCTTC
TRBV30	TRBD1	TRBJ1-6	many	12	CAWHRGYSPLHF	TGTGCCTGGCACAGGGGATATTCACCCCTCCACTTT
TRBV20-1	.	TRBJ2-5	.	10	CSASPETQYF	TGCAGTGCTAGCCCTGAGACCCAGTACTTC
TRBV10-3	TRBD2	TRBJ2-1	.	14	CAISEGTSGDEQFF	TGTGCCATCAGTGAGGGGACTAGCGGCGATGAGCAGTTCTTC
TRBV6-2/TRBV6-3	.	TRBJ1-6	many	18	CASSPDIFRSSYNSPLHF	TGTGCCAGCAGCCCTGATATTTTTAGGAGCTCCTATAATTCACCCCTCCACTTT
TRBV25-1	.	TRBJ2-1	many	13	CASKLTQGGEQFF	TGTGCCAGCAAATTGACACAGGGCGGCGAGCAGTTCTTC
TRBV7-2	TRBD1	TRBJ2-7	once	16	CASRYLPGQGVDEQYF	TGTGCCAGCCGCTACCTACCCGGACAGGGGGTTGACGAGCAGTACTTC
TRBV6-2/TRBV6-3	.	TRBJ2-2	.	14	CASKKQGNTGELFF	TGTGCCAGCAAAAAACAGGGGAACACCGGGGAGCTGTTTTTT
TRBV10-3	.	TRBJ1-2	.	14	CAISPGPTNYGYTF	TGTGCCATCAGCCCGGGGCCGACTAACTATGGCTACACCTTC
TRBV6-6	.	TRBJ1-2	few	14	CASSYGRDGDGYTF	TGTGCCAGCAGTTACGGCAGGGACGGAGATGGCTACACCTTC
TRBV7-3	.	TRBJ1-5	.	12	CASSLAGLPQHF	TGTGCCAGCAGCTTAGCTGGGCTGCCCCAGCATTTT
TRBV12-3/TRBV12-4	TRBD1	TRBJ2-1	many	14	CASRGQGAGNEQFF	TGTGCCAGCAGGGGACAGGGGGCGGGCAATGAGCAGTTCTTC
TRBV7-3	TRBD2	TRBJ2-1	.	14	CASSPGLANNKQFF	TGTGCCAGCAGCCCGGGACTAGCTAACAATAAGCAGTTCTTC
TRBV10-1	.	TRBJ2-1	.	15	CASSERVEPSNEQFF	TGCGCCAGCAGTGAAAGAGTAGAACCGTCCAATGAGCAGTTCTTC
TRBV11-2	TRBD2	TRBJ2-6	many	16	CASSAGGSHWANVLTF	TGTGCCAGCAGCGCCGGGGGGTCACACTGGGCCAACGTCCTGACTTTC
TRBV20-1	TRBD1	TRBJ1-6	many	17	CSAREHRGAAHNSPLHF	TGCAGTGCTAGAGAGCACAGGGGCGCCGCCCATAATTCACCCCTCCACTTT
TRBV9	TRBD2	TRBJ2-3	.	15	CASSDSSGNTDTQYF	TGTGCCAGCAGTGACTCTAGCGGGAACACAGATACGCAGTATTTT
TRBV9	.	TRBJ1-6	.	16	CASSVSSSSYNSPLHF	TGTGCCAGCAGCGTGAGCAGCAGCTCCTATAACTCACCCCTCCACTTT
TRBV6-4	.	TRBJ1-2	many	15	CASSGDNRANYGYTF	TGTGCCAGCAGCGGGGACAACAGGGCTAACTATGGCTACACCTTC
TRBV12-3/TRBV12-4	.	TRBJ1-5	.	13	CASSFLVTQPQHF	TGTGCCAGCAGTTTCCTAGTTACTCAGCCCCAGCATTTT
TRBV20-1	.	TRBJ2-3	.	14	CSARDPGRTDTQYF	TGCAGTGCTAGAGATCCCGGACGCACAGATACGCAGTATTTT
TRBV2	.	TRBJ2-3	.	17	CASSYSNVGASTDTQYF	TGTGCCAGCAGTTACTCGAATGTCGGCGCGAGCACAGATACGCAGTATTTT
TRBV25-1	.	TRBJ2-7	.	14	CASSERTDGYEQYF	TGTGCCAGCAGTGAAAGGACGGACGGCTACGAGCAGTACTTC
TRBV29-1	.	TRBJ2-5	.	13	CSVGGGAWETQYF	TGCAGCGTTGGAGGAGGGGCCTGGGAGACCCAGTACTTC
TRBV12-3/TRBV12-4	TRBD2	TRBJ2-3	.	18	CASSQRTSGGLSTDTQYF	TGTGCCAGCAGCCAAAGGACTAGCGGGGGGCTAAGCACAGATACGCAGTATTTT
TRBV28	.	TRBJ2-1	.	13	CASSLFLRGEQFF	TGTGCCAGCAGTTTATTTTTGAGGGGTGAGCAGTTCTTC
TRBV7-8	TRBD2	TRBJ2-1	.	15	CASSSLGRGVNEQFF	TGTGCCAGCAGCTCACTCGGGCGGGGGGTTAATGAGCAGTTCTTC
TRBV7-9	.	TRBJ2-1	.	15	CASSLPPGPYNEQFF	TGTGCCAGCAGCTTACCCCCGGGACCTTACAATGAGCAGTTCTTC
TRBV7-6	.	TRBJ2-5	.	14	CASSPPGVRETQYF	TGTGCCAGCTCACCACCCGGCGTACGAGAGACCCAGTACTTC